The entry below describes one T cell receptor beta chain. Its target antigen remains unknown. The sample holds no much larger clone one base away, and base qualities are not on file. One collaborating source in Seattle enrolled patients during active infection and followed them longitudinally through the course of disease. The collaborating institutions used their own protocols to collect whole blood in K2EDTA tubes. For TCRbeta analysis, collaborator samples were shipped as frozen whole blood, as isolated PBMCs, or as DNA extracted from either sample type. These data belong to a study of blood T cell repertoires in COVID-19 (dated by TCRdb to the early 2020s). In the study overall: The collaborator samples originated in the United States, Italy and Spain and spanned the acute and convalescent phases of COVID-19. The samples were drawn from the first 160 participants of the ongoing ImmuneRACE study and from 1,254 subjects provided by 6 global collaborators. The repertoires were made available in a free public database intended to serve as a resource for research on the immune response to SARS-CoV-2. The sample metadata nearly always contained a de-identified subject ID, COVID-19 status, age in years and sex. The prospective study material was composed of cDNA or gDNA derived from T cells, B-cell-depleted T cells, or PBMCs. Deeply sampled blood TCRbeta repertoires from subjects exposed to, actively infected with, or recovered from COVID-19 were included in the dataset. Where HLA class I and class II types were available, the types were taken from metadata supplied by the sample provider, not from assay-based typing. Broader findings and caveats from the paper: How much clinical and demographic metadata was included differed by source and by participant, and the metadata was provided uncurated.

TCRbeta CDR3 regions were amplified from genomic DNA by means of the immunoSEQ Assay, a bias-controlled multiplex PCR. The original methods were these. The number of nucleated cells in each sample was estimated from the amplification of reference gene primers within the assay. To quantify the absolute abundance of each unique TCRbeta CDR3 rearrangement, sequence reads were collapsed and filtered. For each sample, productive Simpson clonality was calculated by taking the square root of Simpson's diversity index across productive rearrangements. Here the immuneACCESS table is served through TCRdb, limited to in-frame sequences with V and J called. Missing clones are a known gap in these copies; in checked studies unresolved V genes cover under half, and the rest lacks a known reason. V and J calls and clone size follow that table, whereas D and trimming were derived from the DNA. In this sample the table shows 65,000 to 95,000 clones, about 89% of which occur a single time. Of the sample, just over 2.5% falls within the top ten clones.

This clonotype originated in a man in his fifties or sixties with COVID-19, enrolled during active disease. Sequenced: peripheral blood.

The nucleotide sequence reads as follows: TGTGCCAGCAGTGAATTGGAGGAAAAACTGTTTTTT. This encodes CASSELEEKLFF. The chain is made from TRBV6-1 and TRBJ1-4; no D segment can be confidently identified. According to the germline V gene, CDR1 reads MNHNS and CDR2 reads SASEGT. Inclusive of the bounding cysteine and phenylalanine, the CDR3 is 12 residues long. The only DNA kept is the CDR3, 36 bases in frame from the first base. The V and J ends are trimmed by 2 bases and 8 bases, leaving 6 bases between them.